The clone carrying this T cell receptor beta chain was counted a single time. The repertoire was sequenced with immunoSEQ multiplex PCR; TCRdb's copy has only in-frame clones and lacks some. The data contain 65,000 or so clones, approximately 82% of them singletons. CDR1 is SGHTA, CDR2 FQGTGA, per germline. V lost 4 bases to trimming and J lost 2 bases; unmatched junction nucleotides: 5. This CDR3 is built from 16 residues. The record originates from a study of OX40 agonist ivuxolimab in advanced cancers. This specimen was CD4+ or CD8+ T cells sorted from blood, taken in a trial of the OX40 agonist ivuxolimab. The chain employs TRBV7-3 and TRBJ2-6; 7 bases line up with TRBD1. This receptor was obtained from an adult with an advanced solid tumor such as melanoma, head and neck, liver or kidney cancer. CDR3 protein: CASSSTDRAGANVLTF. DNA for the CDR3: TGTGCCAGCAGCTCAACCGACAGGGCTGGGGCCAACGTCCTGACTTTC.